The 10 T cell receptor beta chains in this list originate from one sample, sequenced in a study of T cell responses to AZD1222 COVID-19 vaccine. The method was immunoSEQ multiplex PCR; TCRdb's version includes in-frame clones alone and lacks a portion of them. Among roughly 160,000 clones listed, about 83% were seen once. The source was peripheral blood, collected 28 days after the second AZD1222 dose. These TCRs come from an adult who received the AZD1222 COVID-19 vaccine.

J is TRBJ1-2 and V is TRBV29-1; possible D gene TRBD1, 6 bases. V was pared by 7 bases and J by 5 bases, with 20 bases between. This CDR3 comprises 14 residues. Looked up from germline, CDR1 is SQVTM and CDR2 is ANQGSEA. CDR3 sequence: CSAVGQTTGYGYTF. DNA of the CDR3: TGCAGCGCCGTCGGACAGACAACTGGGTATGGCTACACCTTC.

The rearrangement joins TRBV7-2 to TRBJ1-3; the match to TRBD1 covers 8 bases. The germline CDR1 and CDR2 sequences are SGHTA and FQGNSA. The ends lost 3 bases at V and 0 bases at J; junction bases unmatched: 4. CDR3 length equals 16 residues. The CDR3 spells CASSFGTGHSGNTIYF. The CDR3 DNA reads as TGTGCCAGCAGCTTTGGGACAGGCCACTCTGGAAACACCATATATTTT. The whole variable domain, filled in from reference TRBV7-2 and TRBJ1-3, reads GAGVSQSPSNKVTEKGKDVELRCDPISGHTALYWYRQSLGQGLEFLIYFQGNSAPDKSGLPSDRFSAERTGGSVSTLTIQRTQQEDSAVYLCASSFGTGHSGNTIYFGEGSWLTVV.

The chain combines TRBV6-2 or TRBV6-3 with TRBJ2-7; 7 bases fit TRBD1. There are 15 residues in the CDR3. V was pared by 6 bases and J by 3 bases, with 11 bases of the junction left unmatched. Germline values: CDR1 MNHEY, CDR2 SVGEGT. The CDR3 spells CASSVGTARLYEQYF. As DNA, the CDR3 is TGTGCCAGCAGCGTAGGGACAGCTAGGCTCTACGAGCAGTACTTC.

Only one count was recorded for this clone. This chain joins TRBV10-3 and TRBJ1-2; D is possibly TRBD1 (5 bases). V shed 4 bases and J shed 0 bases, with 12 bases lying between them. The CDR3 has 15 amino acids. Per the germline V gene, CDR1 is ENHRY and CDR2 is SYGVKD. This CDR3 reads CAISAQGPANYGYTF. Here the CDR3 DNA reads TGTGCCATCAGTGCCCAGGGACCAGCTAACTATGGCTACACCTTC.

The chain recombines TRBV7-6 with TRBJ1-5; no clear D. CDR3 size: 15 residues. Looked up from germline, CDR1 is SGHVS and CDR2 is FNYEAQ. V was clipped by 3 bases and J by 7 bases, with 16 bases between them. As DNA, the CDR3 is TGTGCCAGCAGCTTGGGTGACGGGGTGTACCAGCCCCAGCATTTT. This encodes CASSLGDGVYQPQHF. The whole variable domain, filled in from reference TRBV7-6 and TRBJ1-5, reads GAGVSQSPRYKVTKRGQDVALRCDPISGHVSLYWYRQALGQGPEFLTYFNYEAQQDKSGLPNDRFSAERPEGSISTLTIQRTEQRDSAMYRCASSLGDGVYQPQHFGDGTRLSIL.

Only a few counts were recorded for this clone. The chain couples TRBV11-2 to TRBJ1-2; unclear D gene. V gave up 4 bases and J gave up 8 bases, with 14 bases separating them. Germline V CDR1 and CDR2: SGHAT, FQNNGV. CDR3 length equals 13 residues. The DNA for the CDR3 is TGTGCCAGCAGCTCCTCCCCGGAGGGAGGCTACACCTTC. Protein product: CASSSSPEGGYTF. Full variable domain (remainder filled in from reference TRBV11-2 and TRBJ1-2): EAGVAQSPRYKIIEKRQSVAFWCNPISGHATLYWYQQILGQGPKLLIQFQNNGVVDDSQLPKDRFSAERLKGVDSTLKIQPAKLEDSAVYLCASSSSPEGGYTFGSGTRLTVV.

V is TRBV4-3 and J is TRBJ1-2; D perhaps matches TRBD1 (5 bases). Trimming left V 3 bases short and J 8 bases short, with 22 bases between. CDR1 LGHNA and CDR2 YSLEER come from the germline V gene. The CDR3 is 16 amino acids. The CDR3 DNA follows: TGCGCCAGCAGCCACGGGACCGGGATGGGATCAGGGGGCTACACCTTC. This codes for CASSHGTGMGSGGYTF.

The V and J genes are TRBV12-3 or TRBV12-4 and TRBJ1-5; no clear D. The CDR3 has 13 residues. V shed 2 bases and J shed 2 bases, with 4 bases lying between them. The DNA for the CDR3 is TGTGCCAGCAGTTTAACAGGCAATCAGCCCCAGCATTTT. The encoded protein is CASSLTGNQPQHF.

The rearrangement uses TRBV4-2 and TRBJ1-5; 7 bases are shared with TRBD1. The CDR3 loop spans 14 amino acids. Germline CDR1 is LGHNA and CDR2 is YNFKEQ. Unmatched junction bases numbered 5, after V lost 6 bases and J lost 3 bases. Here the CDR3 DNA reads TGTGCCAGCAGTGAACAGGGGTCCAATCAGCCCCAGCATTTT. Translation: CASSEQGSNQPQHF.

This clone came up once. The genes are TRBV7-2 and TRBJ1-2; D is perhaps TRBD1 (5 bases). Between the trimmed V and J ends, which lost 0 bases and 4 bases, there was a span of 12 bases. The germline CDR1 and CDR2 sequences are SGHTA and FQGNSA. This CDR3 comprises 15 residues. The CDR3 DNA is TGTGCCAGCAGCTTAGCGGTACAGGTACTCTATGGCTACACCTTC. Amino acid sequence: CASSLAVQVLYGYTF.